The entry below gives a single TCR beta chain sequence along with its context. What it recognizes is unknown. The entry originates in a study of cytomegalovirus exposure and HLA in healthy donors. Sequencing was performed with immunoSEQ multiplex PCR; in TCRdb, only in-frame clones are kept and a portion is missing. The data show about 260,000 clones, around 90% seen once. Study conclusions and caveats: Most TCRs appeared rarely, but some public TCRs recurred in many donors.

The CDR3 length is 18 residues. V shed 4 bases, J shed 5 bases, and the junction held 19 bases outside the gene matches. From germline, CDR1 is SGHNT and CDR2 YYREEE (reference sequence). V gene TRBV5-4 combines with J gene TRBJ2-5; 8 bases are a match to TRBD2. The source of this sequence is a woman in her twenties or thirties in good health and CMV-seronegative. Specimen: PBMCs. In DNA form, the CDR3 reads TGTGCCAGCAGCCGCAAAACGTCGCGGCTAGCGGGTCGGGAGACCCAGTACTTC. Protein sequence: CASSRKTSRLAGRETQYF.